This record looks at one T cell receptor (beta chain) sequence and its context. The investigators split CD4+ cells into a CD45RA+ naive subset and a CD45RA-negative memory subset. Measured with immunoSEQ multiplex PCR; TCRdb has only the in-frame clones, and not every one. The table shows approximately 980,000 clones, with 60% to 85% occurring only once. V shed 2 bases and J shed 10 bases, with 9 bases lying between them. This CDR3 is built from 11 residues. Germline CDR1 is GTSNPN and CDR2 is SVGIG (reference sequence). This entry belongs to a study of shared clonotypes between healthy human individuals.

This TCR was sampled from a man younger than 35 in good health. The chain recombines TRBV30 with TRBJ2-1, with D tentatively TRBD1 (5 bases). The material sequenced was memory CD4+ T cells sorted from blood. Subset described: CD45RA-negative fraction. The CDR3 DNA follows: TGTGCCTGGAGTTCCAGGGAAGAGCAGTTCTTC. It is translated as CAWSSREEQFF.